The next 29 T cell receptor beta chains were all read from a single sample in a study of early T cells in non-severe SARS-CoV-2 infection. A single record per CDR3 protein comes from TCRdb applying MiXCR to the 5' RACE reads. The table records about 43,000 distinct CDR3 sequences, under 13% of them present only once. The source material was whole blood. The receptors stem from an adult who was a healthcare worker with PCR-confirmed SARS-CoV-2 infection or an uninfected control (not recorded which).

The V gene is TRBV20-1, the J gene TRBJ2-1, with D tentatively TRBD1 (5 bases). The germline V and J ends were trimmed by 2 bases and 1 base, with 12 bases remaining between them. CDR1 and CDR2 from the germline V gene are DFQATT and SNEGSKA (reference sequence). The CDR3 is made up of 15 amino acids. The CDR3 here is CSARIPPGSYNEQFF. The CDR3 DNA sequence: TGCAGTGCTAGAATCCCTCCAGGGTCCTACAATGAGCAGTTCTTC.

In its sample, this clonotype was seen many times. This chain uses TRBV30 with TRBJ1-3; D gene unclear. Germline CDR1 is GTSNPN and CDR2 is SVGIG (reference sequence). With 5 bases removed from V and 2 bases from J, the gap between germline ends came to 13 bases. The CDR3 sequence is 14 residues long. CDR3 DNA sequence: TGTGCCTGGTCGGCGTCAGGAACTGGAAACACCATATATTTT. Protein product: CAWSASGTGNTIYF.

This clonotype was found many times. V and J are TRBV7-3 and TRBJ1-1; D gene unclear. From germline, CDR1 is SGHTA and CDR2 FQGTGA. V lost 0 bases, J lost 3 bases, and 5 bases lay in between. The CDR3 totals 13 residues. The CDR3: CASSLTMDTEAFF. In nucleotides, the CDR3 is TGTGCCAGCAGCTTAACGATGGACACTGAAGCTTTCTTT. Using reference TRBV7-3 and TRBJ1-1 for the parts outside the CDR3, the full variable domain is GAGVSQTPSNKVTEKGKYVELRCDPISGHTALYWYRQSLGQGPEFLIYFQGTGAADDSGLPNDRFFAVRPEGSVSTLKIQRTERGDSAVYLCASSLTMDTEAFFGQGTRLTVV.

This clonotype has a count of ten or more. The V call is TRBV4-3, the J call TRBJ2-3; TRBD2 agrees at 7 bases. V shed 0 bases and J 3 bases; nucleotides not matched to a gene: 12. The CDR3 runs 18 residues. Looked up from germline, CDR1 is LGHNA and CDR2 is YSLEER. The CDR3 sequence: CASSQERAGTGGTDTQYF. The CDR3 DNA sequence: TGCGCCAGCAGCCAAGAGAGGGCCGGGACGGGGGGTACAGATACGCAGTATTTT.

This clonotype has ten or more counts. This chain links TRBV7-9 with TRBJ1-5, with D perhaps TRBD1 (6 bases). CDR3 size: 14 residues. V shed 0 bases and J shed 10 bases, with 13 bases lying between them. The germline V gene encodes CDR1 SEHNR and CDR2 FQNEAQ (reference sequence). The CDR3 reads CASSLAAGDHPQHF. DNA for the CDR3: TGTGCCAGCAGCTTAGCTGCAGGGGACCATCCCCAGCATTTT. The complete variable domain, with remaining parts taken from reference TRBV7-9 and TRBJ1-5, reads DTGVSQNPRHKITKRGQNVTFRCDPISEHNRLYWYRQTLGQGPEFLTYFQNEAQLEKSRLLSDRFSAERPKGSFSTLEIQRTEQGDSAMYLCASSLAAGDHPQHFGDGTRLSIL.

V usage is TRBV7-6 and J usage is TRBJ2-5, with D perhaps being TRBD1 or TRBD2 (5 bases each). V was shortened by 2 bases and J by 9 bases, with 28 bases between the two germline ends. This CDR3 region has 18 residues. The germline V gene encodes CDR1 SGHVS and CDR2 FNYEAQ. The CDR3 protein is CASSLTGTQGGFSMAQYF. CDR3 coding DNA: TGTGCCAGCAGCTTAACCGGGACGCAAGGAGGCTTCAGTATGGCCCAGTACTTC.

This chain joins TRBV20-1 and TRBJ2-6; no clear D. The CDR3 extends over 14 amino acids. The ends were cut back, 3 bases at V and 0 bases at J, with 6 bases in the middle. The germline CDR1 and CDR2 sequences are DFQATT and SNEGSKA (reference sequence). For the CDR3, the DNA is TGCAGTGCTAGTACGGGCTCTGGGGCCAACGTCCTGACTTTC. Protein sequence: CSASTGSGANVLTF.

This clonotype was seen repeatedly, ten times or more. The chain links TRBV20-1 to TRBJ1-5; D uncertain. This CDR3 has 13 amino acids. Germline V lookup: CDR1 DFQATT, CDR2 SNEGSKA (reference sequence). Trimming removed 7 bases at V and 2 bases at J, with 12 bases between. The CDR3 loop is CSGRTLGNQPQHF. The DNA of the CDR3 is TGCAGTGGACGGACCCTAGGCAATCAGCCCCAGCATTTT.

The chain recombines TRBV2 with TRBJ1-2, with D hard to call. The CDR3 length is 11 residues. Looked up from germline, CDR1 is SNHLY and CDR2 is FYNNEI. V lost 5 bases, J lost 2 bases, and 3 bases lay in between. CDR3 in DNA: TGTGCCAGCAGTTGGAACTATGGCTACACCTTC. This gives the protein CASSWNYGYTF.

The chain has TRBV6-4 and TRBJ1-1; weak D call: TRBD1 (6 bases). Trimming cost V 6 bases and J 5 bases, with 16 bases left between them. Germline V gene lookup returns CDR1 MRHNA and CDR2 SNTAGT. This CDR3 has 14 residues. The CDR3 DNA is TGTGCCAGCAGGCCGGGACACTCAGGGACTGAAGCTTTCTTT. Encoded protein: CASRPGHSGTEAFF.

The chain is built from TRBV7-2 and TRBJ2-3; D gene ambiguous. V lost 5 bases, J lost 5 bases, and 11 bases lay in between. The CDR3 has 13 residues. CDR1 and CDR2 (germline): SGHTA, FQGNSA. The chain's CDR3 is CASSPSGLDTQYF. CDR3 sequence (DNA): TGTGCCAGCAGCCCCTCCGGGTTAGATACGCAGTATTTT.

This clonotype was observed at least ten times. The chain employs TRBV7-9 and TRBJ2-7; the D gene is possibly TRBD1 (5 bases). Germline lookup yields CDR1 SEHNR and CDR2 FQNEAQ (reference sequence). V was trimmed by 5 bases and J by 2 bases, leaving 13 bases between them. The CDR3 spans 14 residues. CDR3 nucleotide sequence: TGTGCCAGCAGCGCAACAGGTGCTACCTACGAGCAGTACTTC. This translates into CASSATGATYEQYF. Drawing the rest from reference TRBV7-9 and TRBJ2-7, the complete variable domain is DTGVSQNPRHKITKRGQNVTFRCDPISEHNRLYWYRQTLGQGPEFLTYFQNEAQLEKSRLLSDRFSAERPKGSFSTLEIQRTEQGDSAMYLCASSATGATYEQYFGPGTRLTVT.

The chain employs TRBV21-1 and TRBJ2-2; TRBD1, the table's D call, was not compared with the DNA. TRBV21-1 is a recognized pseudogene. The CDR3 contains 17 residues. CDR3 coding DNA: TGTGCCAGCAGCCACCGGCCCGGGACAGGGGACACCGGGGAGCTGTTTTTT. It yields the protein CASSHRPGTGDTGELFF.

This clonotype turned up a few times. The gene calls are TRBV5-1 and TRBJ2-7; D possibly matches TRBD1 or TRBD2 (5 bases each). There are 15 residues in the CDR3. Trimming shortened V by 3 bases and J by 3 bases, and 16 bases separated the two germline ends. From germline, CDR1 is SGHRS and CDR2 YFSETQ. The CDR3 is CASSSSGAYFYEQYF. In DNA, the CDR3 is TGCGCCAGCAGCTCATCCGGGGCTTACTTCTACGAGCAGTACTTC.

This clonotype showed up just a few times. The chain combines TRBV29-1 with TRBJ2-5; TRBD1 agrees at 9 bases. Germline CDR1 is SQVTM and CDR2 is ANQGSEA. This CDR3 has 12 amino acids. V lost 5 bases, J lost 4 bases, and 2 bases stayed unmatched. The CDR3 loop reads CSVNRGPETQYF. CDR3 DNA sequence: TGCAGCGTTAACAGGGGGCCAGAGACCCAGTACTTC. Using reference TRBV29-1 and TRBJ2-5 for the parts outside the CDR3, the full variable domain is SAVISQKPSRDICQRGTSLTIQCQVDSQVTMMFWYRQQPGQSLTLIATANQGSEATYESGFVIDKFPISRPNLTFSTLTVSNMSPEDSSIYLCSVNRGPETQYFGPGTRLLVL.

This clonotype is termed large. A junction boundary mismatches the germline segment, possibly from a read error. The rearrangement joins TRBV9 to TRBJ1-5; D is perhaps TRBD1 (6 bases). Germline V gene data show CDR1 as SGDLS and CDR2 as YYNGEE. CDR3 length equals 14 residues. The CDR3 nucleotides are TGTGCCAGTAGCGGGGGCGCGAGCAATCAGCCCCAGCATTTT. It specifies CASSGGASNQPQHF.

This clonotype was found a few times. This rearrangement joins TRBV7-9 to TRBJ2-7; possible D gene TRBD1, 6 bases. Trimming cost V 1 base and J 3 bases, with 10 bases left between them. This CDR3 is 14 amino acids long. CDR1 is SEHNR, CDR2 FQNEAQ, per germline (reference sequence). CDR3: CASSLEKDSYEQYF. The DNA of the CDR3 is TGTGCCAGCAGCTTAGAAAAGGACAGCTACGAGCAGTACTTC.

The sample holds a few counts of this clonotype. The chain combines TRBV12-3 or TRBV12-4 with TRBJ2-5; 11 bases match TRBD1. Trimming removed 3 bases from V and 1 base from J; junction bases left unmatched: 1. CDR3 length equals 15 residues. CDR3 DNA sequence: TGTGCCAGCAGTTTCGGGACAGGGGGCCAAGAGACCCAGTACTTC. Its protein is CASSFGTGGQETQYF.

This clonotype has a handful of counts. This chain uses TRBV9 with TRBJ1-4; unclear D gene. Germline V lookup: CDR1 SGDLS, CDR2 YYNGEE. CDR3 length: 15 residues. Trimming removed 4 bases at V and 0 bases at J, with 10 bases between. The CDR3 reads CASSPFGTTNEKLFF. The CDR3 DNA reads TGTGCCAGCAGCCCTTTCGGGACAACTAATGAAAAACTGTTTTTT. The whole variable domain, remainder taken from reference TRBV9 and TRBJ1-4, is DSGVTQTPKHLITATGQRVTLRCSPRSGDLSVYWYQQSLDQGLQFLIQYYNGEERAKGNILERFSAQQFPDLHSELNLSSLELGDSALYFCASSPFGTTNEKLFFGSGTQLSVL.

This chain connects TRBV19 to TRBJ1-5; D remains unclear. CDR1 and CDR2 (germline): LNHDA, SQIVND (reference sequence). Trimming removed 3 bases at V and 6 bases at J, with 6 bases between. The CDR3 totals 12 residues. CDR3 sequence reads: CASSMVSQPQHF. The DNA for the CDR3 is TGTGCCAGTAGTATGGTGAGTCAGCCCCAGCATTTT.

This clonotype has a count of ten or more. The chain joins TRBV14 to TRBJ1-2; the D is unclear. Germline CDR1 is SGHDN and CDR2 is FVKESK. The CDR3 runs 14 residues. V lost 0 bases and J 4 bases, leaving 9 bases between the germline ends. This CDR3 is CASSQERSAYGYTF. CDR3 sequence (DNA): TGTGCCAGCAGCCAAGAGCGGAGTGCCTATGGCTACACCTTC.

This clonotype was recorded at least ten times. The V gene is TRBV30, the J gene TRBJ2-3; D may be TRBD1 or TRBD2 (5 bases each). The germline V and J ends were trimmed by 0 bases and 5 bases, with 15 bases remaining between them. CDR1 GTSNPN and CDR2 SVGIG come from the germline V gene (reference sequence). The length of the CDR3 is 15 residues. CDR3 nucleotide sequence: TGTGCCTGGAGTGTACAGAGAGGGGTGAGAGATACGCAGTATTTT. Amino acid sequence: CAWSVQRGVRDTQYF.

This clonotype has more than one count but fewer than ten. The chain uses TRBV29-1 and TRBJ1-2; D might be TRBD1 (6 bases). V was pared by 3 bases and J by 5 bases, with 13 bases between. In germline, CDR1 is SQVTM, CDR2 ANQGSEA. The CDR3 extends over 13 amino acids. CDR3 amino acids: CSVDESGAYGYTF. CDR3 coding DNA: TGCAGCGTTGATGAATCAGGGGCATATGGCTACACCTTC.

This clonotype has just a few counts. As DNA, the CDR3 is TGTGCCAGCAGCTCATCAGGGTCGGGAGAGACCCAGTACTTC. Amino acids: CASSSSGSGETQYF. The rearrangement joins TRBV7-3 to TRBJ2-5, with D perhaps TRBD1 (5 bases). V lost 4 bases and J 4 bases, leaving 13 bases between the germline ends. Per the germline V gene, CDR1 is SGHTA and CDR2 is FQGTGA. The CDR3 sequence is 14 residues long.

The genes are TRBV3-1 and TRBJ1-4, with 7 bases lining up with TRBD1. The junction had 4 bases not matched to a gene; V was cut back by 2 bases and J by 7 bases. The CDR3 contains 14 residues. Germline CDR1 LGHDT, CDR2 YNNKEL (reference sequence). CDR3 bases: TGTGCCAGCAGCCAACCGGGACAGCCTGAAAAACTGTTTTTT. This gives the protein CASSQPGQPEKLFF.

This clonotype has only a few counts. V is TRBV20-1 and J is TRBJ2-1; TRBD2 agrees at 14 bases. The CDR3 has 15 amino acids. Looked up from germline, CDR1 is DFQATT and CDR2 is SNEGSKA (reference sequence). V gave up 6 bases and J gave up 8 bases; unmatched junction bases: 9. CDR3 residues: CSALPRLAGGDEQFF. In DNA form, the CDR3 reads TGCAGTGCCCTCCCTCGACTAGCGGGGGGGGATGAGCAGTTCTTC.

This clonotype was counted many times. This chain uses TRBV12-3 or TRBV12-4 with TRBJ1-5; D gene ambiguous. This CDR3 region has 15 residues. V lost 3 bases and J 4 bases, leaving 13 bases between the germline ends. CDR3 coding DNA: TGTGCCAGCAGTTTCGGTTACACCATGAATCAGCCCCAGCATTTT. Translated: CASSFGYTMNQPQHF.

The V call is TRBV12-3 or TRBV12-4, the J call TRBJ1-6; D not certain. CDR3 length: 13 amino acids. The V gene lost 4 bases and the J gene lost 10 bases, with 11 bases spanning the gap. DNA of the CDR3: TGTGCCAGCAGTTCGCGGACCTCATCACCCCTCCACTTT. Translated, it gives CASSSRTSSPLHF.

Many counts were recorded for this clonotype. This sequence joins TRBV9 and TRBJ2-2; TRBD2 aligns across 7 bases. Trimming took 3 bases from V and 1 from J; bases not matched to a gene: 0. Germline-derived CDR1 and CDR2 are SGDLS and YYNGEE. CDR3 length: 14 amino acids. The CDR3 DNA sequence: TGTGCCAGCAGCGCGGGGGGGAACACCGGGGAGCTGTTTTTT. It is translated as CASSAGGNTGELFF.